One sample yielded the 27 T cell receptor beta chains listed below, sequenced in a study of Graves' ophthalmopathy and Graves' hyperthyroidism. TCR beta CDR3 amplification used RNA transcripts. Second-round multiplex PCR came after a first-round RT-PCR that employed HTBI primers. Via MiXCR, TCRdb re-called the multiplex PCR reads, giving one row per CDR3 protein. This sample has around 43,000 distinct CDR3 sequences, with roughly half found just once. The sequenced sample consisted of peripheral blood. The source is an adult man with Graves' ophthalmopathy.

This chain's CDR3 is CASSFRGGDEQFF. Written as DNA, the CDR3 is TGTGCCAGCAGCTTCCGGGGGGGTGATGAGCAGTTCTTC. The chain employs TRBV7-8 and TRBJ2-1; TRBD2 aligns across 8 bases. This CDR3 spans 13 amino acids. CDR1 SGHVS and CDR2 FQNEAQ come from the germline V gene. With 3 bases clipped from V and 8 bases from J, the junction kept 3 bases outside the gene matches.

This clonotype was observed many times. The CDR3 DNA sequence: TGTGCCAGCAGAACGAACACAGATACGCAGTATTTT. It yields the protein CASRTNTDTQYF. This rearrangement joins TRBV6-2 or TRBV6-3 to TRBJ2-3; D unresolved. With 6 bases removed from V and 2 bases from J, the gap between germline ends came to 6 bases. Germline V CDR1 and CDR2: MNHEY, SVGEGT. The length of the CDR3 is 12 residues.

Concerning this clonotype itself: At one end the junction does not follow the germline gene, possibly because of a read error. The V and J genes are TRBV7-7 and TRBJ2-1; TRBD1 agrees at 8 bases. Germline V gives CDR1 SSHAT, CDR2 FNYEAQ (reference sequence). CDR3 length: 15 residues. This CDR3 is CASSLDRGLNNEQFF. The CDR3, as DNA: TGTGCTAGCAGCTTAGACAGGGGATTAAACAATGAGCAGTTCTTC. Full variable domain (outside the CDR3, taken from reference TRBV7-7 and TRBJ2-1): GAGVSQSPRYKVTKRGQDVTLRCDPISSHATLYWYQQALGQGPEFLTYFNYEAQPDKSGLPSDRFSAERPEGSISTLTIQRTEQRDSAMYRCASSLDRGLNNEQFFGPGTRLTVL.

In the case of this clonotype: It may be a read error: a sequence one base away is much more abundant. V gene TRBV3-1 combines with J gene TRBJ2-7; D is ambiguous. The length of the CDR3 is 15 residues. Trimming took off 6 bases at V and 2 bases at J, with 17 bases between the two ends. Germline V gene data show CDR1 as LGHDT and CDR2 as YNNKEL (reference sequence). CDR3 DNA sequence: TGTGCCAGCAGTCCTGGTTTCGGAAGCGCCTACGAGCAGTACTTC. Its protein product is CASSPGFGSAYEQYF.

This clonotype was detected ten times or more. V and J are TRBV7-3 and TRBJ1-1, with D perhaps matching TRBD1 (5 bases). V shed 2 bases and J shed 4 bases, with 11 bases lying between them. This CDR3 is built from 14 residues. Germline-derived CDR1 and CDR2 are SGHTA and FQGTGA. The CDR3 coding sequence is TGTGCCAGCAGCTTATGGGGGGGAGGCACTGAAGCTTTCTTT. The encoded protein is CASSLWGGGTEAFF.

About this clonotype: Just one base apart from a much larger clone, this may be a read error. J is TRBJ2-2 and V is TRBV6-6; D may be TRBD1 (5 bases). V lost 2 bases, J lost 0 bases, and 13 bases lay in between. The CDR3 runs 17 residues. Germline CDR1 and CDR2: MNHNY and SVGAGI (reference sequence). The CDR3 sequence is CASSYPREGPNTGELFF. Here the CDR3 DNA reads TGTGCCAGCAGTTACCCCAGGGAAGGTCCGAACACCGGGGAGCTGTTTTTT.

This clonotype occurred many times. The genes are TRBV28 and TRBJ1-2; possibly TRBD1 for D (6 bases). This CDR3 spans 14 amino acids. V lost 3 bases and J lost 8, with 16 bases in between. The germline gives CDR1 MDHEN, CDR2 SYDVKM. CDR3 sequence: CASSFSTQGVGYTF. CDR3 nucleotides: TGTGCCAGCAGTTTTTCGACACAGGGTGTAGGCTACACCTTC.

CDR3 coding DNA: TGTGCCAGCAGCTTAGTGCGTGAAAGTGGCTACACCTTC. It translates to CASSLVRESGYTF. The chain employs TRBV11-2 and TRBJ1-2; D gene unclear. CDR3 length equals 13 residues. Germline CDR1 and CDR2: SGHAT and FQNNGV. Trimming took off 1 base at V and 7 bases at J, with 10 bases between the two ends.

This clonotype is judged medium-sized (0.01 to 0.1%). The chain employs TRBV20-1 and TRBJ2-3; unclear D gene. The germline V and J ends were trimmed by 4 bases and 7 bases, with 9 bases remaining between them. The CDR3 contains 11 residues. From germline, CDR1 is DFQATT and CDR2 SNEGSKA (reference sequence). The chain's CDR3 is CSAIVGNTQYF. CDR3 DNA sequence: TGCAGTGCTATAGTGGGAAATACGCAGTATTTT.

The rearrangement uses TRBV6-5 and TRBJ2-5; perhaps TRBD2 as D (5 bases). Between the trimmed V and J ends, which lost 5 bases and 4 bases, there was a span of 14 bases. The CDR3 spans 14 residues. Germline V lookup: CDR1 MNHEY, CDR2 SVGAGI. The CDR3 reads CASSESGETETQYF. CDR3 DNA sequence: TGTGCCAGCAGTGAAAGCGGTGAAACAGAGACCCAGTACTTC.

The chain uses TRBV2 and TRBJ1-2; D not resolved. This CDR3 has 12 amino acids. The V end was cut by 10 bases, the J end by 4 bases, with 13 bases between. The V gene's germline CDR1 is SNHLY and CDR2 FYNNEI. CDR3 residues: CANQEWVYGYTF. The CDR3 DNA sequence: TGTGCCAACCAAGAGTGGGTCTATGGCTACACCTTC.

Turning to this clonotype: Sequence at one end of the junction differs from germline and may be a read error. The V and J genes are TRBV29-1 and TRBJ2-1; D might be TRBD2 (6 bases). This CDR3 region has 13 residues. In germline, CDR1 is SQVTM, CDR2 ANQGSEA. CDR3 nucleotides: TGCAGCAGTGTAGCGGACCCCTCGGATGAGCAGTTCTTT. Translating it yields CSSVADPSDEQFF.

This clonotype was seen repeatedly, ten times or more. CDR3 sequence: CASSQDSLSTPMRGELFF. The CDR3 region has the DNA TGCGCCAGCAGCCAAGATTCCCTATCGACTCCAATGCGGGGGGAGCTGTTTTTT. The chain employs TRBV4-1 and TRBJ2-2, with unresolved D. The CDR3 covers 18 residues. The V and J ends lost 0 bases and 8 bases respectively, with 22 bases between them. CDR1 and CDR2 from the germline V gene are MGHRA and YSYEKL.

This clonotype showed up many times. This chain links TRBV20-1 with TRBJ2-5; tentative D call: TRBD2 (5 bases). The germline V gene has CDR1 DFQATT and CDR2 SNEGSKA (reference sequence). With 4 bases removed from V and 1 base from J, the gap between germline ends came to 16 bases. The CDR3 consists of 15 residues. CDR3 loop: CSANDVVRGQETQYF. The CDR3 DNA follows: TGCAGTGCTAACGACGTCGTTCGGGGCCAAGAGACCCAGTACTTC.

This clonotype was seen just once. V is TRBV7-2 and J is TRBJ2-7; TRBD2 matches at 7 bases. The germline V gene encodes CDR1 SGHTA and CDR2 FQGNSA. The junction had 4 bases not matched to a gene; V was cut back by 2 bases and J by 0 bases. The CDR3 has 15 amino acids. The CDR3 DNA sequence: TGTGCCAGCAGCTTACTTGGGGGGGGCTCCTACGAGCAGTACTTC. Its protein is CASSLLGGGSYEQYF.

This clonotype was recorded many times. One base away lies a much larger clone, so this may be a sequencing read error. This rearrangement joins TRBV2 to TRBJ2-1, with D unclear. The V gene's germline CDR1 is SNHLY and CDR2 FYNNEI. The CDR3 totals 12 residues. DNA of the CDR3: TGTACCAGCAGTGACCCGTGGGATGAGCAGTTCTTC. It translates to CTSSDPWDEQFF.

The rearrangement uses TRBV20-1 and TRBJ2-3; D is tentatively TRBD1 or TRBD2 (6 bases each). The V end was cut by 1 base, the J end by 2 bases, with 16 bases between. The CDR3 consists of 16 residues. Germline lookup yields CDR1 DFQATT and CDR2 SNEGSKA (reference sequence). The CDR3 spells CSARGGKGGYTDTQYF. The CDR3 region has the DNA TGCAGTGCTAGAGGAGGGAAGGGGGGTTACACAGATACGCAGTATTTT.

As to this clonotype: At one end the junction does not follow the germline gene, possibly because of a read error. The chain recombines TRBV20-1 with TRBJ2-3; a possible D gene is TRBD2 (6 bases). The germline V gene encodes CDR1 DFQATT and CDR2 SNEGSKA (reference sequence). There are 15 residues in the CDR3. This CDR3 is CSARAWDSYADTLYF. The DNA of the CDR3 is TGCAGTGCTAGAGCCTGGGACTCTTACGCAGATACGCTGTATTTT.

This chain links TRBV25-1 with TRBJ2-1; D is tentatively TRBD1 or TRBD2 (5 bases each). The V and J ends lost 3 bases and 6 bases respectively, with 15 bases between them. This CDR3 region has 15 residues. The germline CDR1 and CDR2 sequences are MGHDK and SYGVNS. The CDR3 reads CASSDVRGDLNEQFF. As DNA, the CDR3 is TGTGCCAGCAGTGACGTGAGGGGCGACCTCAATGAGCAGTTCTTC.

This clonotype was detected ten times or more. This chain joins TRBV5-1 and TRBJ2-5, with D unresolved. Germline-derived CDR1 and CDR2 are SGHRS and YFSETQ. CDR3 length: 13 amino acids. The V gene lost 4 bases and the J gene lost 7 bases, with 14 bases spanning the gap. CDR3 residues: CASSPGEPTTQYF. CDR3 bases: TGCGCCAGCAGCCCCGGCGAGCCCACGACCCAGTACTTC. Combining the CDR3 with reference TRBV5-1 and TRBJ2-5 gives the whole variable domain KAGVTQTPRYLIKTRGQQVTLSCSPISGHRSVSWYQQTPGQGLQFLFEYFSETQRNKGNFPGRFSGRQFSNSRSEMNVSTLELGDSALYLCASSPGEPTTQYFGPGTRLLVL.

This chain's CDR3 is CASRKGGLAGRYEQYF. Written as DNA, the CDR3 is TGTGCCAGTAGAAAAGGAGGACTAGCGGGACGCTACGAGCAGTACTTC. V and J are TRBV19 and TRBJ2-7; 12 bases are a match to TRBD2. The trim removed 6 bases at V and 3 bases at J, leaving 9 bases unmatched. The CDR3 length is 16 residues. Germline values: CDR1 LNHDA, CDR2 SQIVND (reference sequence).

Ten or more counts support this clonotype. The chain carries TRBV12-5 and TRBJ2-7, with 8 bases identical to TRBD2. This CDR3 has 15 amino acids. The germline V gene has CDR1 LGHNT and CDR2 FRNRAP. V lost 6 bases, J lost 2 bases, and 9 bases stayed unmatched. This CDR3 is CASGPSGSTTYEQYF. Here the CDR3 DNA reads TGTGCTAGTGGCCCCAGCGGGAGCACAACCTACGAGCAGTACTTC.

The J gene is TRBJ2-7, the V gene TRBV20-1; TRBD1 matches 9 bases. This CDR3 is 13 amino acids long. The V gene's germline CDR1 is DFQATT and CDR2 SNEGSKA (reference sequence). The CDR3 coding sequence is TGCAGCGATTTCGGGACAGGGACCTACGAGCAGTACTTC. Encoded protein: CSDFGTGTYEQYF.

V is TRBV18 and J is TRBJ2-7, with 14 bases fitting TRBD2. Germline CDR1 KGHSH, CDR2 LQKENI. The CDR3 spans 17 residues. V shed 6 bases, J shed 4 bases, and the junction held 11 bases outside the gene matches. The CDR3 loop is CASSIAGTSGRGYEQYF. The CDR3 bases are TGTGCCAGCTCGATCGCCGGGACTAGCGGGAGAGGGTACGAGCAGTACTTC.

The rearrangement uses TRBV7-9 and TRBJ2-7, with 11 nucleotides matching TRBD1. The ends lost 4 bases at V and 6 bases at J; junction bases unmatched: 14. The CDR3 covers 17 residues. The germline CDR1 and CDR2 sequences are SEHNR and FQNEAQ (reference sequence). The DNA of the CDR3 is TGTGCCAGCAGCTCCTACCCCTCGGACAGGGGGCAGGGCGAGCAGTACTTC. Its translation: CASSSYPSDRGQGEQYF. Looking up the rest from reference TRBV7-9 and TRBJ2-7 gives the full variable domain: DTGVSQNPRHKITKRGQNVTFRCDPISEHNRLYWYRQTLGQGPEFLTYFQNEAQLEKSRLLSDRFSAERPKGSFSTLEIQRTEQGDSAMYLCASSSYPSDRGQGEQYFGPGTRLTVT.

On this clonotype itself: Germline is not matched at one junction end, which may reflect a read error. The CDR3 nucleotides read TGTGCTAGCAGCTTAGGACTAGCGAATGAGCAGTTCTTC. Its protein is CASSLGLANEQFF. This chain connects TRBV7-7 to TRBJ2-1; 9 bases align to TRBD2. CDR1 is SSHAT, CDR2 FNYEAQ, per germline (reference sequence). CDR3 length: 13 amino acids. Complete variable domain (other parts from reference TRBV7-7 and TRBJ2-1): GAGVSQSPRYKVTKRGQDVTLRCDPISSHATLYWYQQALGQGPEFLTYFNYEAQPDKSGLPSDRFSAERPEGSISTLTIQRTEQRDSAMYRCASSLGLANEQFFGPGTRLTVL.

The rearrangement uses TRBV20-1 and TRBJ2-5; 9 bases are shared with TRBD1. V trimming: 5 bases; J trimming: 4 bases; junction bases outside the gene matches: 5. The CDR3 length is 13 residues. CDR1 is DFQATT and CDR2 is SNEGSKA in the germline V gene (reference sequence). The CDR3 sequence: CSASGTGTETQYF. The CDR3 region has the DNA TGCAGTGCTTCCGGGACAGGGACAGAGACCCAGTACTTC.